The source of this TCR beta chain is a study of shared clonotypes between healthy human individuals. Clones were read by immunoSEQ multiplex PCR, and TCRdb kept only the in-frame ones, dropping some. The sample consists of about 180,000 clones, 85% to 95% of them appearing once. In germline, CDR1 is MNHNS, CDR2 SASEGT. The CDR3 loop spans 14 amino acids. Trimming removed 0 bases from V and 4 bases from J, with 9 bases in between. The source material was naive CD4+ T cells sorted from blood. Specified subset: CD45RA+ positively selected. The chain carries TRBV6-1 and TRBJ1-2, with D unclear. The source is a woman under 40 in good health. The CDR3 sequence: CASSEAPRSYGYTF. CDR3 DNA sequence: TGTGCCAGCAGTGAAGCCCCCAGGAGCTATGGCTACACCTTC.